The entry below describes one T cell receptor (beta chain). This record comes from a study of breast tumors, draining lymph nodes, adjacent tissues. The CDR3 runs to 17 residues. Germline CDR1 reads KGHDR; CDR2 reads SFDVKD. With 2 bases clipped from V and 11 bases from J, the junction kept 16 bases outside the gene matches. TCRdb ran MiXCR on the multiplex PCR reads and lists one entry per CDR3 protein. The sample yields under 70,000 distinct CDR3 sequences, roughly 40% seen once. The chain uses TRBV24-1 and TRBJ2-3, with 9 bases identical to TRBD2. The TCR sequence derives from a female donor with breast cancer. Some clones in this sample may be carry-over from other donors' samples. Sequencing was carried out using breast tumor tissue. The CDR3 here is CATSDSSGTSYNNEQYF. CDR3 in DNA: TGTGCCACCAGTGATTCCTCCGGGACTAGCTATAACAATGAGCAGTATTTT.